This T cell receptor (beta chain) is drawn from a study of blood T cell repertoires in COVID-19. Study in general: Both acute and convalescent COVID-19 samples were obtained from the United States, Italy and Spain.

The germline V and J ends were trimmed by 6 bases and 4 bases, with 15 bases remaining between them. The CDR3 contains 13 residues. Germline lookup yields CDR1 SQVTM and CDR2 ANQGSEA. Original handling: The assay estimated nucleated cells by amplifying reference gene primers. Method: immunoSEQ multiplex PCR; TCRdb's copy keeps in-frame clones and lacks some. V and J calls and clone size are those listed in that table; D and trimming were worked out from the DNA. The repertoire holds about 140,000 clones, around 88% seen once, with roughly 1.4% in the top ten. Sequenced sample: peripheral blood. The source of this sequence is a woman aged 60-75 years with acute or convalescent COVID-19. The chain has TRBV29-1 and TRBJ1-2; D is ambiguous. The CDR3 sequence is CSVAPQAPYGYTF. The CDR3 nucleotides are TGCAGCGTAGCCCCGCAGGCCCCCTATGGCTACACCTTC.